The 15 T cell receptor beta chains below were found in one sample sequenced in a study of T cell responses to AZD1222 COVID-19 vaccine. Assay used: immunoSEQ multiplex PCR; TCRdb lists only in-frame clones, some missing. Of 95,000 to 150,000 clones detected, 80% to 95% appear once; the ten largest clones hold over 7.5%. The source was peripheral blood, collected 28 days after the second AZD1222 dose. These receptors were obtained from an adult who received the AZD1222 COVID-19 vaccine.

CDR3 in DNA: TGTGCCAGCAGCCCCGGGACAGTCTACTATGGCTACACCTTC. Translating gives CASSPGTVYYGYTF. The chain recombines TRBV6-5 with TRBJ1-2; TRBD1 agrees at 7 bases. Germline V gene data show CDR1 as MNHEY and CDR2 as SVGAGI. This CDR3 is 14 amino acids long. The junction had 7 bases not matched to a gene; V was cut back by 6 bases and J by 3 bases.

This clone was counted a single time. This sequence joins TRBV27 and TRBJ1-2; D perhaps matches TRBD1 (6 bases). Germline CDR1 reads MNHEY; CDR2 reads SMNVEV (reference sequence). With 5 bases removed from V and 8 bases from J, the gap between germline ends came to 12 bases. CDR3 length: 12 amino acids. CDR3 nucleotide sequence: TGTGCCAGCAGTCAAGGGGGAGGAGGCTACACCTTC. This codes for CASSQGGGGYTF.

V usage is TRBV14 and J usage is TRBJ2-5; D possibly matches TRBD1 or TRBD2 (6 bases each). V lost 1 base and J 2 bases, leaving 14 bases between the germline ends. Germline CDR1 reads SGHDN; CDR2 reads FVKESK. The CDR3 covers 16 residues. This CDR3 reads CASSQAGGRGQETQYF. The CDR3 coding sequence is TGTGCCAGCAGCCAAGCCGGGGGCCGCGGACAAGAGACCCAGTACTTC.

V and J are TRBV13 and TRBJ1-1, with D possibly TRBD1 on 5 matching bases. The CDR3 totals 12 residues. CDR1 is PRHDT and CDR2 is FYEKMQ in the germline V gene (reference sequence). V dropped 8 bases and J dropped 7 bases, with 14 bases sitting between them. CDR3 residues: CASRKGTNEAFF. In DNA, the CDR3 is TGTGCCAGCCGGAAAGGGACGAATGAAGCTTTCTTT.

The chain couples TRBV28 to TRBJ1-5; the match to TRBD1 covers 9 bases. V was pared by 3 bases and J by 4 bases, with 4 bases of the junction left unmatched. Germline V gene lookup returns CDR1 MDHEN and CDR2 SYDVKM. This CDR3 comprises 15 residues. CDR3 coding DNA: TGTGCCAGCAGTTTGGCCGGGACAGGGAATCAGCCCCAGCATTTT. This codes for CASSLAGTGNQPQHF.

This sequence joins TRBV5-1 and TRBJ1-2, with unresolved D. In germline, CDR1 is SGHRS, CDR2 YFSETQ. The CDR3 totals 14 residues. The V and J ends lost 3 bases and 0 bases respectively, with 9 bases between them. The DNA of the CDR3 is TGCGCCAGCAGCTCCAGGAGAGCTAACTATGGCTACACCTTC. Translation: CASSSRRANYGYTF.

About this clone itself: Other DNA sequences in the sample encode the same CDR3. The chain employs TRBV5-1 and TRBJ1-5; D gene unclear. Looked up from germline, CDR1 is SGHRS and CDR2 is YFSETQ. V was clipped by 0 bases and J by 2 bases, with 3 bases between them. The CDR3 is 13 residues long. CDR3: CASSLAGNQPQHF. CDR3 in DNA: TGCGCCAGCAGCTTGGCGGGCAATCAGCCCCAGCATTTT.

J is TRBJ1-2 and V is TRBV6-5; the match to TRBD1 covers 12 bases. The CDR3 runs 16 residues. Looked up from germline, CDR1 is MNHEY and CDR2 is SVGAGI. Germline trimming cut 0 bases from V and 5 bases from J; bases unmatched to any gene: 4. The CDR3 is CASSYSGDRGRYGYTF. The CDR3 bases are TGTGCCAGCAGTTACTCGGGGGACAGGGGGCGGTATGGCTACACCTTC.

The CDR3 coding sequence is TGTGCCAGCAGTTTACTCCTGGGACAGGGGGCATCTGGAAACACCATATATTTT. This translates into CASSLLLGQGASGNTIYF. V gene TRBV28 combines with J gene TRBJ1-3; TRBD1 agrees at 12 bases. The germline gives CDR1 MDHEN, CDR2 SYDVKM. The length of the CDR3 is 18 residues. The J segment lost 1 base and the V segment lost 2 bases, leaving 6 bases of the junction unmatched. The whole variable domain, filled in from reference TRBV28 and TRBJ1-3, reads DVKVTQSSRYLVKRTGEKVFLECVQDMDHENMFWYRQDPGLGLRLIYFSYDVKMKEKGDIPEGYSVSREKKERFSLILESASTNQTSMYLCASSLLLGQGASGNTIYFGEGSWLTVV.

V gene TRBV14 combines with J gene TRBJ2-3; D is unclear. The length of the CDR3 is 16 residues. Between the trimmed V and J ends, which lost 2 bases and 1 base, there was a span of 13 bases. The germline gives CDR1 SGHDN, CDR2 FVKESK. Written as DNA, the CDR3 is TGTGCCAGCAGCCAATTCAAGGCTTACGGCACAGATACGCAGTATTTT. Protein product: CASSQFKAYGTDTQYF.

The V call is TRBV6-5, the J call TRBJ1-5; weak D call: TRBD1 (6 bases). Germline loops: CDR1 MNHEY, CDR2 SVGAGI. V lost 8 bases to trimming and J lost 4 bases, with 15 bases between them. This CDR3 has 14 amino acids. In nucleotides, the CDR3 is TGTGCCAGCGCACGTAGAGACAGGAATCAGCCCCAGCATTTT. Translated, it gives CASARRDRNQPQHF.

The gene calls are TRBV28 and TRBJ2-1, with a weak D call TRBD2 (7 bases). Germline assignment: CDR1 MDHEN and CDR2 SYDVKM. The CDR3 sequence is 16 residues long. V was cut by 6 bases and J by 3 bases, with 18 bases left in between. The chain's CDR3 is CASRDGRGGGYNEQFF. The CDR3 nucleotides read TGTGCCAGCAGAGATGGCAGGGGAGGGGGCTACAATGAGCAGTTCTTC.

The chain combines TRBV6-6 with TRBJ1-5; TRBD1 agrees at 7 bases. This CDR3 contains 15 residues. CDR1 MNHNY and CDR2 SVGAGI come from the germline V gene (reference sequence). With V trimmed by 2 bases and J by 7 bases, 8 bases remained unmatched. DNA of the CDR3: TGTGCCAGCAGTTACAACGCAGGGGGTGGGCAGCCCCAGCATTTT. The encoded protein is CASSYNAGGGQPQHF.

This chain links TRBV27 with TRBJ2-1; TRBD1 is a possible D gene (6 bases). Germline lookup yields CDR1 MNHEY and CDR2 SMNVEV (reference sequence). This CDR3 is built from 13 residues. V lost 3 bases, J lost 7 bases, and 10 bases lay in between. CDR3 loop: CASSFDRNNEQFF. The CDR3 DNA reads as TGTGCCAGCAGTTTCGACAGGAATAATGAGCAGTTCTTC.

This chain links TRBV9 with TRBJ1-1; D remains unclear. Trimming removed 0 bases from V and 3 bases from J, with 15 bases in between. This CDR3 region has 16 residues. Looked up from germline, CDR1 is SGDLS and CDR2 is YYNGEE. The CDR3 loop is CASSVGIMSGDTEAFF. The CDR3 DNA sequence: TGTGCCAGCAGCGTAGGGATTATGTCGGGAGACACTGAAGCTTTCTTT.